This is a list of T cell receptor beta chains from one sample in a study of shared T cell receptors in the human thymus. Produced via immunoSEQ multiplex PCR; TCRdb's table is partial and in-frame only. The repertoire holds 700,000 to 750,000 clones, with 70% to 90% as singletons. Another study also made use of these data, one on human thymus T cells.

The sequencing input was thymocytes. The receptor set was obtained from a girl under three years old with a congenital heart defect. The CDR3 runs from the conserved cysteine through the conserved F or W. Each record gives: CDR3 protein, CDR3 DNA, clone size, J gene, D gene, V gene. The D gene is left open where the match is weak. Size is omitted from some rows. Given values are once, few, many or a class for expanded clones.

CASSSEQENTIYF TGTGCCAGCAGTTCAGAACAGGAAAACACCATATATTTT - TRBJ1-3 - TRBV2
CASSRQAETETQYF TGTGCCAGTAGTAGACAGGCTGAAACGGAGACCCAGTACTTC - TRBJ2-5 - TRBV19
CASSKPDRGYEQYF TGTGCCAGCTCCAAGCCCGACAGGGGCTACGAGCAGTACTTC - TRBJ2-7 TRBD1 TRBV18
CASSLDAGSQPQHF TGTGCCAGCAGCTTGGATGCCGGGAGCCAGCCCCAGCATTTT - TRBJ1-5 - TRBV5-8
CASSQGQFRGGDHEAFF TGCGCCAGCAGCCAAGGGCAATTTAGGGGGGGAGACCATGAAGCTTTCTTT - TRBJ1-1 - TRBV4-3
CASSIEEGKGNTEAFF TGTGCCAGTAGTATAGAGGAGGGGAAGGGGAACACTGAAGCTTTCTTT - TRBJ1-1 - TRBV19
CASSGLPKGPTAGGYTF TGTGCCAGCAGTGGGTTACCGAAGGGCCCAACCGCGGGGGGCTACACCTTC - TRBJ1-2 - TRBV6-1
CASSLECAAGGYNEQFF TGTGCCAGCAGCTTAGAATGTGCAGCGGGGGGTTACAATGAGCAGTTCTTC - TRBJ2-1 TRBD2 TRBV7-2
CASSRGGAHNEQFF TGTGCCAGCAGCAGAGGGGGGGCCCACAATGAGCAGTTCTTC - TRBJ2-1 - TRBV5-6
CAISESYRGHQDPGELFF TGTGCCATCAGTGAGTCCTACAGGGGGCATCAGGATCCCGGGGAGCTGTTTTTT - TRBJ2-2 TRBD1 TRBV10-3
CASSSGKQENEREQYF TGTGCCAGCAGTTCCGGCAAGCAAGAGAATGAGCGCGAGCAGTACTTC - TRBJ2-7 - TRBV6-6
CASSLWREWKGGNSYEQYF TGTGCCAGCAGTTTATGGAGGGAGTGGAAAGGGGGAAACTCCTACGAGCAGTACTTC - TRBJ2-7 - TRBV28
CASSQDDLLAGGNTGELFF TGCGCCAGCAGCCAAGACGACCTTCTAGCGGGGGGGAACACCGGGGAGCTGTTTTTT - TRBJ2-2 TRBD2 TRBV4-1
CASSYGGNGYTF TGTGCCAGCAGTTACGGGGGGAATGGCTACACCTTC few TRBJ1-2 - TRBV6-5
CASSLCFLLASGDHNEQFF TGTGCCAGCAGTTTATGCTTCCTACTGGCCAGCGGGGACCACAATGAGCAGTTCTTC - TRBJ2-1 TRBD2 TRBV28
CASSRQTLDGYTF TGTGCCAGCTCTAGACAGACCCTCGATGGCTACACCTTC - TRBJ1-2 - TRBV18
CDSSYSVGWPGTANTEAFF TGTGACAGCAGTTACTCCGTGGGGTGGCCCGGGACAGCAAACACTGAAGCTTTCTTT - TRBJ1-1 TRBD1 TRBV6-8
CASSQEALNTEAFF TGCGCCAGCAGCCAGGAAGCACTGAACACTGAAGCTTTCTTT - TRBJ1-1 - TRBV5-1
CASSQADPAVEGMDSPLHF TGCGCCAGCAGCCAAGCCGACCCCGCGGTGGAGGGAATGGATTCACCCCTCCACTTT - TRBJ1-6 - TRBV4-3
CASSPHPGQGSLGANVLTF TGTGCCAGCAGCCCCCACCCGGGACAGGGGAGCCTTGGGGCCAACGTCCTGACTTTC - TRBJ2-6 TRBD1 TRBV14
CASSPRYEGYGYTF TGTGCCAGCAGCCCAAGGTATGAGGGCTATGGCTACACCTTC - TRBJ1-2 - TRBV28
CASSISRVEGYTF TGTGCCAGTAGTATATCGAGGGTTGAGGGCTACACCTTC - TRBJ1-2 - TRBV19
CASSSGDTQSYSNQPQHF TGTGCCAGCAGTTCCGGGGACACTCAATCATATAGCAATCAGCCCCAGCATTTT few TRBJ1-5 - TRBV28
CASNPGGLTGELFF TGTGCCAGCAATCCAGGGGGTTTGACCGGGGAGCTGTTTTTT - TRBJ2-2 TRBD1 TRBV2
CASSLGLYMNTEAFF TGCGCCAGCAGCTTGGGATTGTACATGAACACTGAAGCTTTCTTT - TRBJ1-1 - TRBV5-1
CASSQAPSGGVLAKNIQYF TGCGCCAGCAGCCAAGCCCCTAGCGGGGGTGTTCTAGCCAAAAACATTCAGTACTTC - TRBJ2-4 TRBD2 TRBV4-1
CASSEDNRGNSPLHF TGTGCCAGCAGTGAAGATAACAGGGGGAATTCACCCCTCCACTTT - TRBJ1-6 TRBD1 TRBV6-1
CASSYSPRSNTEAFF TGTGCCAGCAGTTACTCTCCTAGATCGAACACTGAAGCTTTCTTT - TRBJ1-1 - TRBV6-6
CSVTGNTEAFF TGCAGCGTTACCGGGAACACTGAAGCTTTCTTT - TRBJ1-1 - TRBV29-1